This T cell receptor beta chain was obtained from a study of regulatory T cells in long-lasting Graves disease. This clonotype turned up a few times. Antigen specificity is unknown. Per the germline V gene, CDR1 is MGHRA and CDR2 is YSYEKL. CDR3 size: 18 residues. Trimming removed 4 bases from V and 1 base from J; junction bases left unmatched: 16. Study-level points and caveats: Segments TRBV28, TRBJ1-2 and TRBJ2-5 showed preferential usage in persistent disease.

Time point noted: newly diagnosed GD, antithyroid drugs for less than 3 months. Extracted PBMC RNA gave rise to the TCR library. Arm-PCR of CDR3 regions with iRepertoire HTBI primers generated TCR beta libraries. MiXCR, applied by TCRdb to the multiplex PCR reads, yields one record per CDR3 protein. The sample records hundreds of thousands of distinct CDR3 sequences, about 15% being singletons. The sample was also linked to a second study, of T cells in Graves' hyperthyroidism and ophthalmopathy.

This specimen consisted of peripheral blood mononuclear cells (PBMCs), obtained at new diagnosis, from a patient treated with antithyroid drugs. The V call is TRBV4-1, the J call TRBJ2-7; 7 bases fit TRBD2. This TCR was recovered from a woman between 40 and 55 years old with Graves disease. For the CDR3, the DNA is TGCGCCAGCAGCCCACAACCTTCTCGCGGGAGCGAGTCCTACGAGCAGTACTTC. It codes for CASSPQPSRGSESYEQYF.